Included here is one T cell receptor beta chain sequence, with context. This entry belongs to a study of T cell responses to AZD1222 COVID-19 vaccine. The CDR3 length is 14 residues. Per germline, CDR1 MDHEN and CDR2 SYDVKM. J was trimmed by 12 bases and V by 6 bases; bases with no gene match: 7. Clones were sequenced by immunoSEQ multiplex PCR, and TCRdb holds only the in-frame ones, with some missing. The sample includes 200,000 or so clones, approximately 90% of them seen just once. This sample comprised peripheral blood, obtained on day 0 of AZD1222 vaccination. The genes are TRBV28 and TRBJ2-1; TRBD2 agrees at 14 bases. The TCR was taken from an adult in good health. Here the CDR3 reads CASRETSGGAWQFF. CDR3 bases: TGTGCCAGCAGAGAGACTAGCGGGGGGGCTTGGCAGTTCTTC.